This T cell receptor (beta chain) was documented in a study of sequential checkpoint blockade in melanoma. About the study: Patients were randomized 1:1 to nivolumab-then-ipilimumab or ipilimumab-then-nivolumab first-line. Both treatment sequences were followed by maintenance nivolumab.

Treatment indicated: randomized to nivolumab then ipilimumab (arm A) or the reverse (arm B). Live CD3+CD8+ CD19− CD56− cells were sorted from PBMCs. Produced via immunoSEQ multiplex PCR; TCRdb's table is partial and in-frame only. The sample lists some 11,000 clones; around 73% were seen once. The CDR3 spans 15 residues. Trimming took 7 bases from V and 3 from J; bases not matched to a gene: 10. Germline CDR1 reads SGHAT; CDR2 reads FQNNGV. The material sequenced was CD8+ T cells sorted from blood (inferred from file names), taken from a patient given nivolumab and ipilimumab in sequence. The origin of this receptor is a human donor with melanoma. This chain connects TRBV11-2 to TRBJ2-3, with TRBD1 matching 7 bases. Here the CDR3 reads CASTPWGQPTDTQYF. The CDR3, as DNA: TGTGCCAGCACCCCGTGGGGACAGCCAACAGATACGCAGTATTTT.